Each of the 14 T cell receptor beta chains below was sequenced from the same sample in a study of blood T cell repertoires in COVID-19. Repertoires were generated with immunoSEQ multiplex PCR, while TCRdb's copy carries only in-frame clones and drops some. The data show about 140,000 clones, around 83% seen once. The sample taken for sequencing was peripheral blood. These receptors came from a woman aged 60-75 years with acute or convalescent COVID-19.

The chain has TRBV19 and TRBJ2-7; TRBD2 might be the D (5 bases). Germline CDR1 and CDR2: LNHDA and SQIVND (reference sequence). Trimming cost V 1 base and J 5 bases, with 12 bases left between them. The CDR3 runs to 14 residues. The CDR3 reads CASSIVEGRHEQYF. The CDR3 DNA is TGTGCCAGTAGTATAGTCGAGGGAAGGCACGAGCAGTACTTC. Using reference TRBV19 and TRBJ2-7 for the parts outside the CDR3, the full variable domain is DGGITQSPKYLFRKEGQNVTLSCEQNLNHDAMYWYRQDPGQGLRLIYYSQIVNDFQKGDIAEGYSVSREKKESFPLTVTSAQKNPTAFYLCASSIVEGRHEQYFGPGTRLTVT.

This clone appeared once. CDR3 coding DNA: TGTGCCAGCAGCCCCACAGGGGATGGTGGCTACACCTTC. This gives the protein CASSPTGDGGYTF. The chain joins TRBV7-9 to TRBJ1-2, with 7 nucleotides matching TRBD1. This CDR3 region has 13 residues. V trimming: 5 bases; J trimming: 7 bases; junction bases outside the gene matches: 7. CDR1 SEHNR and CDR2 FQNEAQ come from the germline V gene (reference sequence). The full variable domain, with the rest looked up from reference TRBV7-9 and TRBJ1-2, is DTGVSQNPRHKITKRGQNVTFRCDPISEHNRLYWYRQTLGQGPEFLTYFQNEAQLEKSRLLSDRFSAERPKGSFSTLEIQRTEQGDSAMYLCASSPTGDGGYTFGSGTRLTVV.

The rearrangement joins TRBV9 to TRBJ1-1; 9 bases align to TRBD1. In germline, CDR1 is SGDLS, CDR2 YYNGEE. The length of the CDR3 is 16 residues. The junction had 9 bases not matched to a gene; V was cut back by 2 bases and J by 4 bases. The CDR3 protein is CASSVFTGGAVTEAFF. The CDR3 bases are TGTGCCAGCAGCGTCTTTACAGGGGGCGCGGTCACTGAAGCTTTCTTT. Combining the CDR3 with reference TRBV9 and TRBJ1-1 gives the whole variable domain DSGVTQTPKHLITATGQRVTLRCSPRSGDLSVYWYQQSLDQGLQFLIQYYNGEERAKGNILERFSAQQFPDLHSELNLSSLELGDSALYFCASSVFTGGAVTEAFFGQGTRLTVV.

The sample holds one count of this clone. The chain combines TRBV9 with TRBJ1-1; weak D call: TRBD1 (6 bases). The CDR3 extends over 14 amino acids. Germline lookup yields CDR1 SGDLS and CDR2 YYNGEE. Between the trimmed V and J ends, which lost 5 bases and 3 bases, there was a span of 14 bases. The CDR3 nucleotides read TGTGCCAGCAGTGAAGAGGGGGTCTACACTGAAGCTTTCTTT. It translates to CASSEEGVYTEAFF.

This chain links TRBV30 with TRBJ1-5, with TRBD1 identical over 8 bases. V shed 2 bases, J shed 8 bases, and the junction held 11 bases outside the gene matches. The CDR3 is made up of 15 amino acids. The germline gives CDR1 GTSNPN, CDR2 SVGIG (reference sequence). The CDR3: CAWSSRQGSREPQHF. The CDR3 region has the DNA TGTGCCTGGAGTTCTCGACAGGGGAGTAGGGAGCCCCAGCATTTT.

The chain couples TRBV11-2 to TRBJ2-3; the match to TRBD2 covers 12 bases. V dropped 6 bases and J dropped 7; count of bases not matched to a gene: 5. Per the germline V gene, CDR1 is SGHAT and CDR2 is FQNNGV. The CDR3 sequence is 14 residues long. The CDR3 nucleotides read TGTGCCAGCAGGGTTCTAGCGGGGGGGTATACGCAGTATTTT. Translating it yields CASRVLAGGYTQYF.

The chain couples TRBV19 to TRBJ1-1, with D hard to call. V lost 0 bases to trimming and J lost 9 bases, with 14 bases between them. Germline assignment: CDR1 LNHDA and CDR2 SQIVND (reference sequence). This CDR3 is 14 amino acids long. CDR3 amino acids: CASSIDHEVAKAFF. The DNA for the CDR3 is TGTGCCAGTAGTATAGATCACGAGGTGGCGAAAGCTTTCTTT.

This chain uses TRBV7-9 with TRBJ1-3; D is unclear. V was shortened by 5 bases and J by 0 bases, with 8 bases between the two germline ends. Germline V gene lookup returns CDR1 SEHNR and CDR2 FQNEAQ (reference sequence). The CDR3 contains 14 residues. For the CDR3, the DNA is TGTGCCAGCAGCCGGTTGAGCTCTGGAAACACCATATATTTT. Translating it yields CASSRLSSGNTIYF.

The CDR3, as DNA: TGTGCCAGCAGCTTAGCTACGACAGTAAACACCGGGGAGCTGTTTTTT. Translated, it gives CASSLATTVNTGELFF. The chain combines TRBV7-8 with TRBJ2-2; D is perhaps TRBD1 (5 bases). Trimming removed 0 bases from V and 2 bases from J, with 10 bases in between. CDR3 length equals 16 residues. Germline V gene lookup returns CDR1 SGHVS and CDR2 FQNEAQ.

The chain is built from TRBV5-1 and TRBJ2-3, with D possibly TRBD2 on 7 matching bases. The CDR3 contains 17 residues. V dropped 3 bases and J dropped 1 base, with 18 bases sitting between them. CDR1 is SGHRS and CDR2 is YFSETQ in the germline V gene. The CDR3 DNA sequence: TGCGCCAGCAGCTCCTGGGGGGGGCCGGGTGGCACAGATACGCAGTATTTT. This sequence encodes CASSSWGGPGGTDTQYF.

This chain joins TRBV6-5 and TRBJ1-3; the D gene is possibly TRBD1 (6 bases). From germline, CDR1 is MNHEY and CDR2 SVGAGI. The V end was cut by 5 bases, the J end by 2 bases, with 7 bases between. The CDR3 extends over 13 amino acids. The CDR3 DNA is TGTGCCAGCAGTACAGGGACTGGAAACACCATATATTTT. This sequence encodes CASSTGTGNTIYF.

This clone has just one count. J is TRBJ2-7 and V is TRBV19; 9 bases line up with TRBD1. The CDR3 extends over 15 amino acids. Trimming cost V 7 bases and J 3 bases; bases outside gene matches: 10. CDR1 and CDR2 (germline): LNHDA, SQIVND (reference sequence). CDR3 region: CASTPGTGIGYEQYF. The CDR3 DNA is TGTGCCAGTACCCCGGGGACAGGGATCGGCTACGAGCAGTACTTC.

The J gene is TRBJ1-6, the V gene TRBV18, with a weak D call TRBD1 (5 bases). V shed 3 bases and J shed 7 bases, with 13 bases lying between them. The CDR3 runs 15 residues. Germline V gene data show CDR1 as KGHSH and CDR2 as LQKENI. Written as DNA, the CDR3 is TGTGCCAGCTCACCGATGGGCCAGGGAAATTCACCCCTCCACTTT. This translates into CASSPMGQGNSPLHF.

This chain joins TRBV27 and TRBJ1-6, with TRBD1 identical over 10 bases. Germline trimming cut 4 bases from V and 7 bases from J; bases unmatched to any gene: 10. CDR1 and CDR2 (germline): MNHEY, SMNVEV (reference sequence). This CDR3 is built from 17 residues. The CDR3 DNA reads as TGTGCCAGCAGTTCCCCGGTGGGACAGGGGTTCAATTCACCCCTCCACTTT. Residues: CASSSPVGQGFNSPLHF.